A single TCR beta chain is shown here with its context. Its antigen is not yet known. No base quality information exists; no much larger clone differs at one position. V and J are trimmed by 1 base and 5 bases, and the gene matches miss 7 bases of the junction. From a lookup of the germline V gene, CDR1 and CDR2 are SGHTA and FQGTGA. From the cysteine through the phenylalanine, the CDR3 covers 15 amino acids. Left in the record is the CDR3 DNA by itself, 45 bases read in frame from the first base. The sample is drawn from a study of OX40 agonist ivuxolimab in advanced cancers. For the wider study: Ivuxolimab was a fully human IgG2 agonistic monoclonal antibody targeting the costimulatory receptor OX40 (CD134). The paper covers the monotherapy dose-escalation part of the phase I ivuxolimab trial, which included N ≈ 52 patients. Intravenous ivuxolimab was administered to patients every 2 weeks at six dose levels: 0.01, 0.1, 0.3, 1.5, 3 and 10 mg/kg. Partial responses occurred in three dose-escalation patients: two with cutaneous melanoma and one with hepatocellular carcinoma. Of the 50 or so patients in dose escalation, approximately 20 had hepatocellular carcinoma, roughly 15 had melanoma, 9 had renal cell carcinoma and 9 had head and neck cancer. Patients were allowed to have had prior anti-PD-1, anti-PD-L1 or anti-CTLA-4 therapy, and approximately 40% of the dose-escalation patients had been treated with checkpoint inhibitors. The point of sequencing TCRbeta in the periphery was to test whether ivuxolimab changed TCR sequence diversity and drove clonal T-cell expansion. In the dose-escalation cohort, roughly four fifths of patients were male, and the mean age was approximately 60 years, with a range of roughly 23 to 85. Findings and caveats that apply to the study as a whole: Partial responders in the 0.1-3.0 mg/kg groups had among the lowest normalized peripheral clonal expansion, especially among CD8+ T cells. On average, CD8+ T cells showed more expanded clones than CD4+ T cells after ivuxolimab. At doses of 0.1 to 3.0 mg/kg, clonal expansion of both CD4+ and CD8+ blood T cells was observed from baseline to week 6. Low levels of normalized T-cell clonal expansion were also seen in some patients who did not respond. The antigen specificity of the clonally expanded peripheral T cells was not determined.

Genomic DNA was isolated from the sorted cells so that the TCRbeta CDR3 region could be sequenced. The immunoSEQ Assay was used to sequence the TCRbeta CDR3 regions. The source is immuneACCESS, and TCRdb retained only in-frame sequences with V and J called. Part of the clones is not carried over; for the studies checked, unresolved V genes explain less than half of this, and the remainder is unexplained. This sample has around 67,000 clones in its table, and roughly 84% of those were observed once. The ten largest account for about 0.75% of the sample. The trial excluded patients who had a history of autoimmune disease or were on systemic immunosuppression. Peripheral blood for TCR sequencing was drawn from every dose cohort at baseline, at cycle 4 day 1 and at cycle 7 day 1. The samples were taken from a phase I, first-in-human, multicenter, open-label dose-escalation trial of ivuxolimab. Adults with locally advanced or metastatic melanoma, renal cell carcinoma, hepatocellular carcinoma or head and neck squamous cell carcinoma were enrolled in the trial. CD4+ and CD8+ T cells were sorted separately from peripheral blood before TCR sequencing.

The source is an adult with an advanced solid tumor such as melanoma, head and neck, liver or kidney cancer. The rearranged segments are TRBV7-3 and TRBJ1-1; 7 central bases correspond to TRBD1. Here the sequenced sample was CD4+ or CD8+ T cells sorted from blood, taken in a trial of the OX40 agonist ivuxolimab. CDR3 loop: CASSLREGARTEAFF. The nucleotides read TGTGCCAGCAGCTTAAGAGAGGGGGCGCGAACTGAAGCTTTCTTT.